This TCR beta chain stems from a study of tumor-infiltrating lymphocytes in primary liver carcinoma. Study information: The study enrolled male and female patients aged 30 to 69 years.

From approximately 530 ng of total RNA, TCR beta-specific cDNA was reverse-transcribed using a constant-region primer. Construction of TCR beta libraries relied on three successive nested multiplex PCR rounds employing slightly modified ARM-PCR. The first two PCR rounds, approximately 10 cycles each, used TRBV1-TRBV30 forward primers and a C-beta reverse primer. From the multiplex PCR reads, TCRdb called clonotypes with MiXCR, one entry per CDR3 protein. The repertoire holds 300,000 to 350,000 distinct CDR3 sequences, with approximately 54% as singletons. The CDR3 consists of 13 residues. Trimming took off 6 bases at V and 9 bases at J, with 17 bases between the two ends. Germline CDR1 MNHEY, CDR2 SVGAGI. The study extracted blood RNA from unsorted whole blood and also extracted germline DNA. No patient had received treatment, and all had chronic HBV infection.

Source material: peripheral blood. The J gene is TRBJ1-1, the V gene TRBV6-5; no clear D gene. The receptor's source is a woman in her twenties or thirties with primary liver carcinoma and hepatitis B virus infection. The CDR3 loop reads CASSNTGMVKAFF. The CDR3 DNA reads TGTGCCAGCAGCAACACCGGGATGGTTAAAGCTTTCTTT.